A single sample gave rise to the 17 T cell receptor beta chains below, sequenced in a study of shared clonotypes between healthy human individuals. Assay: immunoSEQ multiplex PCR; the TCRdb copy retains only in-frame clones and omits some. The profile covers hundreds of thousands of clones, with 92% appearing a single time and 24% taken by the ten largest. Naive CD8 cells comprised CD45RO-negative, CCR7-positively selected cells, excluding terminally differentiated effector memory CD45RA+ cells. Sequencing was carried out using naive CD8+ T cells sorted from blood. All receptors come from a man aged 25-40 years in good health.

This chain uses TRBV9 with TRBJ2-3, with 9 nucleotides matching TRBD2. V lost 0 bases to trimming and J lost 4 bases; unmatched junction nucleotides: 3. This CDR3 has 15 amino acids. The germline V gene encodes CDR1 SGDLS and CDR2 YYNGEE. CDR3 DNA: TGTGCCAGCAGCGTAGGACTAGCGGACGCAGATACGCAGTATTTT. It translates to CASSVGLADADTQYF.

The rearrangement joins TRBV5-1 to TRBJ1-1; the match to TRBD1 covers 8 bases. CDR1 SGHRS and CDR2 YFSETQ come from the germline V gene. With 4 bases clipped from V and 0 bases from J, the junction kept 2 bases outside the gene matches. The length of the CDR3 is 14 residues. The CDR3: CASSPQGVNTEAFF. The CDR3 bases are TGCGCCAGCAGCCCACAGGGGGTGAACACTGAAGCTTTCTTT.

The rearrangement joins TRBV7-9 to TRBJ1-2, with TRBD1 identical over 8 bases. This CDR3 has 15 amino acids. Trimming took 0 bases from V and 5 from J; bases not matched to a gene: 5. The germline CDR1 and CDR2 sequences are SEHNR and FQNEAQ (reference sequence). The chain's CDR3 is CASSLADRGIYGYTF. The CDR3 nucleotides are TGTGCCAGCAGCTTAGCAGACAGGGGTATTTATGGCTACACCTTC.

The chain combines TRBV6-6 with TRBJ2-3, with D unclear. Germline-derived CDR1 and CDR2 are MNHNY and SVGAGI (reference sequence). CDR3 length: 12 amino acids. V was trimmed by 6 bases and J by 4 bases, leaving 8 bases between them. The CDR3 sequence is CASSNTADTQYF. As DNA, the CDR3 is TGTGCCAGCAGCAACACGGCAGATACGCAGTATTTT.

The rearrangement joins TRBV4-1 to TRBJ2-1; D not certain. The V end was cut by 6 bases, the J end by 8 bases, with 23 bases between. Germline V gives CDR1 MGHRA, CDR2 YSYEKL. The length of the CDR3 is 16 residues. The CDR3 bases are TGCGCCAGCAGACTACACGGCCAGGTCACAGAGGATGAGCAGTTCTTC. Its translation is CASRLHGQVTEDEQFF.

The rearrangement uses TRBV28 and TRBJ1-5, with 10 bases lining up with TRBD1. This CDR3 has 16 residues. Trimming removed 5 bases from V and 9 bases from J; junction bases left unmatched: 13. The germline V gene encodes CDR1 MDHEN and CDR2 SYDVKM. Here the CDR3 reads CASSTGTGVVLGPQHF. CDR3 DNA sequence: TGTGCCAGCAGTACCGGGACAGGGGTAGTCTTGGGGCCCCAGCATTTT. The entire variable domain, with the rest obtained from reference TRBV28 and TRBJ1-5, is as follows: DVKVTQSSRYLVKRTGEKVFLECVQDMDHENMFWYRQDPGLGLRLIYFSYDVKMKEKGDIPEGYSVSREKKERFSLILESASTNQTSMYLCASSTGTGVVLGPQHFGDGTRLSIL.

The chain employs TRBV11-2 and TRBJ2-5; 10 bases fit TRBD2. This CDR3 is built from 16 residues. Germline V gene lookup returns CDR1 SGHAT and CDR2 FQNNGV. The V gene end was trimmed by 1 base and the J gene end by 2 bases; junction bases not matched to a gene: 4. As DNA, the CDR3 is TGTGCCAGCAGCTTAGGCCCGGGACTAGCGCAAGAGACCCAGTACTTC. Translated, it gives CASSLGPGLAQETQYF.

The J gene is TRBJ2-1, the V gene TRBV19; D is undetermined. Germline assignment: CDR1 LNHDA and CDR2 SQIVND (reference sequence). With 4 bases removed from V and 5 bases from J, the gap between germline ends came to 12 bases. The CDR3 is made up of 14 amino acids. The CDR3 protein is CASSTHNWDNEQFF. The CDR3 coding sequence is TGTGCCAGTAGTACCCACAACTGGGACAATGAGCAGTTCTTC.

The chain employs TRBV5-1 and TRBJ2-5; 14 bases are shared with TRBD2. The CDR3 is made up of 15 amino acids. The V gene end was trimmed by 8 bases and the J gene end by 2 bases; junction bases not matched to a gene: 5. Germline V gene lookup returns CDR1 SGHRS and CDR2 YFSETQ. This chain's CDR3 is CASSGTSGGQETQYF. The DNA for the CDR3 is TGCGCCAGTTCTGGGACTAGCGGGGGTCAAGAGACCCAGTACTTC. The entire variable domain, with the rest obtained from reference TRBV5-1 and TRBJ2-5, is as follows: KAGVTQTPRYLIKTRGQQVTLSCSPISGHRSVSWYQQTPGQGLQFLFEYFSETQRNKGNFPGRFSGRQFSNSRSEMNVSTLELGDSALYLCASSGTSGGQETQYFGPGTRLLVL.

The rearrangement uses TRBV4-3 and TRBJ1-2; possibly TRBD1 for D (6 bases). Germline V gene sequence: CDR1 LGHNA, CDR2 YSLEER. Trimming cost V 5 bases and J 1 base, with 20 bases left between them. This CDR3 has 17 residues. CDR3 in amino acids: CASSTYSGTPYNYGYTF. The CDR3 DNA follows: TGCGCCAGCAGCACCTACTCCGGGACACCCTATAACTATGGCTACACCTTC.

The CDR3 spells CASSQGLAVQETQYF. CDR3 sequence (DNA): TGTGCCAGCAGCCAGGGACTAGCGGTACAAGAGACCCAGTACTTC. This sequence joins TRBV6-6 and TRBJ2-5, with 11 bases aligning to TRBD2. This CDR3 is built from 15 residues. With 6 bases clipped from V and 2 bases from J, the junction kept 5 bases outside the gene matches. Germline V gene sequence: CDR1 MNHNY, CDR2 SVGAGI (reference sequence).

The V and J genes are TRBV27 and TRBJ2-7, with D uncertain. This CDR3 comprises 14 residues. Trimming shortened V by 5 bases and J by 2 bases, and 13 bases separated the two germline ends. Germline-derived CDR1 and CDR2 are MNHEY and SMNVEV (reference sequence). DNA for the CDR3: TGTGCCAGCAGTCTCCGGACGGTCCCCTACGAGCAGTACTTC. Protein sequence: CASSLRTVPYEQYF.

The chain joins TRBV7-9 to TRBJ2-1, with 9 bases that match TRBD1. CDR3 length: 15 amino acids. The trim removed 5 bases at V and 7 bases at J, leaving 9 bases unmatched. Germline lookup yields CDR1 SEHNR and CDR2 FQNEAQ (reference sequence). The CDR3 coding sequence is TGTGCCAGCAGCATGACCGGGACAGGGAGGAATGAGCAGTTCTTC. It translates to CASSMTGTGRNEQFF.

The genes are TRBV6-5 and TRBJ1-2; 7 positions agree with TRBD1. Germline V gene lookup returns CDR1 MNHEY and CDR2 SVGAGI. V was pared by 5 bases and J by 3 bases, with 3 bases of the junction left unmatched. CDR3 size: 13 residues. The CDR3 sequence is CASSNTGDYGYTF. In DNA, the CDR3 is TGTGCCAGCAGTAACACAGGGGACTATGGCTACACCTTC.

The count of this clone is one. The rearrangement joins TRBV25-1 to TRBJ2-7, with D perhaps matching TRBD1 or TRBD2 (6 bases each). CDR1 and CDR2 (germline): MGHDK, SYGVNS. V lost 6 bases and J 0 bases, leaving 15 bases between the germline ends. The length of the CDR3 is 15 residues. DNA for the CDR3: TGTGCCAGCAGCCAATTGGGGGGCCTCTCCTACGAGCAGTACTTC. This gives the protein CASSQLGGLSYEQYF.

The chain employs TRBV27 and TRBJ2-7; D is possibly TRBD1 (6 bases). CDR1 is MNHEY, CDR2 SMNVEV, per germline (reference sequence). The CDR3 consists of 13 residues. Trimming took 2 bases from V and 6 from J, leaving 11 bases between them. The CDR3 loop is CASSLDEGGEQYF. The DNA for the CDR3 is TGTGCCAGCAGTTTAGACGAAGGGGGCGAGCAGTACTTC.

The rearrangement joins TRBV19 to TRBJ1-3; D gene uncertain. Trimming removed 0 bases from V and 0 bases from J, with 9 bases in between. The CDR3 covers 16 residues. Germline V gene lookup returns CDR1 LNHDA and CDR2 SQIVND (reference sequence). DNA for the CDR3: TGTGCCAGTAGTATAGATGCATACTACTCTGGAAACACCATATATTTT. As protein: CASSIDAYYSGNTIYF.